The source of this T cell receptor (beta chain) is a study of T cells in Graves' hyperthyroidism and ophthalmopathy. General study results and limits: Ophthalmopathy could be told apart from stable hyperthyroidism with a 13 V-J model. Among clonotypes expanded in thyroid above 0.001, most were also found in blood. In validation, the model predicted ophthalmopathy. These predictions came a median approximately six months before onset.

RNA transcripts were the template for amplifying TCR beta CDR3 regions. HTBI primers were the set used in a first-round RT-PCR of the TCR CDR3. In TCRdb, the multiplex PCR reads were re-called with MiXCR into one record per CDR3 protein. The profile shows hundreds of thousands of distinct CDR3 sequences, less than 30% of them singletons. CDR3 length: 17 amino acids. Germline V lookup: CDR1 MDHEN, CDR2 SYDVKM. J was trimmed by 2 bases and V by 7 bases; bases with no gene match: 12. Comments on this clonotype: Its antigen is not known.

Uncontrolled infection, other autoimmune disease, pregnancy and lactation each barred patients from inclusion. Sequencing was done on a sample of blood. This receptor was obtained from a man aged 35 to 55 with Graves' hyperthyroidism that later progressed to Graves' ophthalmopathy. This chain uses TRBV28 with TRBJ1-2, with TRBD1 matching over 11 bases. CDR3: CASTSPGTGGGNYGYTF. As DNA, the CDR3 is TGTGCCAGCACCTCGCCCGGGACAGGGGGAGGGAACTATGGCTACACCTTC.